This T cell receptor (beta chain) was retrieved from a study of T cells in localized non-small cell lung cancer. General study findings and limits: Adjacent uninvolved lung had the highest clonality, suggesting focused antigen responses. Among blood samples, higher T cell density accompanied longer overall survival. Tumor samples were not multi-region, leaving intratumor heterogeneity unexcluded. Median detection of top 100 tumor clones in adjacent lung was approximately 50 clones.

As concerns this clone: Its target is unknown.

The CDR3 spans 14 residues. V lost 3 bases to trimming and J lost 0 bases, with 9 bases between them. CDR1 SEHNR and CDR2 FQNEAQ come from the germline V gene (reference sequence). Sequencing used immunoSEQ multiplex PCR; TCRdb keeps in-frame clones, though not all of them. The sample lists approximately 72,000 clones; 80% to 90% were seen once. The chain recombines TRBV7-9 with TRBJ2-7; D gene ambiguous. The sequence was obtained from a female donor aged 60 or older with stage I lung adenocarcinoma. The sample consisted of peripheral blood, taken before any cancer treatment. The CDR3 nucleotides read TGTGCCAGCAGCTTGGTCGGATCCTCCTACGAGCAGTACTTC. This encodes CASSLVGSSYEQYF.